Following are 20 T cell receptor beta chains from one sample sequenced in a study of cytomegalovirus exposure and HLA in healthy donors. This PCR relied on a set of 60 Vbeta primers and 13 Jbeta primers. The protocol was immunoSEQ multiplex PCR, while the TCRdb copy is restricted to in-frame clones and leaves out a portion. The profile shows fewer than 110,000 clones, roughly 87% of them singletons. Sequencing was done on a sample of PBMCs. The receptors were gathered from a man aged 25 to 40 in good health and CMV-seropositive.

The chain carries TRBV7-8 and TRBJ1-2; D perhaps matches TRBD1 (5 bases). V lost 4 bases, J lost 4 bases, and 16 bases lay in between. Germline V gene data show CDR1 as SGHVS and CDR2 as FQNEAQ. This CDR3 spans 15 amino acids. CDR3 amino acids: CASSSPLGGGYGYTF. CDR3 coding DNA: TGTGCCAGCAGCTCACCCTTGGGGGGGGGCTATGGCTACACCTTC.

This clone occurred once. The chain combines TRBV5-4 with TRBJ2-2, with D perhaps TRBD1 (6 bases). Trimming cost V 7 bases and J 0 bases, with 13 bases left between them. The CDR3 sequence is 15 residues long. Germline CDR1 is SGHNT and CDR2 is YYREEE (reference sequence). The CDR3 DNA reads as TGTGCCAGCGCCGGAAGGACAGCGAACACCGGGGAGCTGTTTTTT. Protein: CASAGRTANTGELFF.

This clone was detected once. This chain uses TRBV2 with TRBJ2-7, with 8 nucleotides matching TRBD2. After removal of 4 bases from V and 6 bases from J, the junction contained 8 bases not matched to a gene. CDR1 and CDR2 from the germline V gene are SNHLY and FYNNEI. There are 14 residues in the CDR3. The CDR3 loop reads CASSAGLAGGEQYF. The CDR3 region has the DNA TGTGCCAGCAGTGCTGGGCTAGCGGGCGGCGAGCAGTACTTC.

The rearrangement uses TRBV28 and TRBJ1-4; the D gene is possibly TRBD1 (6 bases). The CDR3 runs to 13 residues. Germline values: CDR1 MDHEN, CDR2 SYDVKM. V lost 1 base and J 8 bases, leaving 8 bases between the germline ends. DNA for the CDR3: TGTGCCAGCAGTTTATCAGGGGAGGAAAAACTGTTTTTT. It specifies CASSLSGEEKLFF.

The chain employs TRBV5-1 and TRBJ1-6; a weak D match, TRBD1 (6 bases). The germline V gene has CDR1 SGHRS and CDR2 YFSETQ. The CDR3 loop spans 14 amino acids. V was clipped by 2 bases and J by 8 bases, with 11 bases between them. The CDR3 spells CASSLQGGDSPLHF. CDR3 in DNA: TGCGCCAGCAGCTTACAGGGCGGTGATTCACCCCTCCACTTT.

This clone showed up just once. The CDR3 loop reads CASSLGSAAINYGYTF. In DNA, the CDR3 is TGTGCCAGCAGCTTGGGATCCGCAGCGATTAACTATGGCTACACCTTC. V and J are TRBV5-4 and TRBJ1-2; D call uncertain. Trimming removed 0 bases from V and 1 base from J, with 13 bases in between. Germline CDR1 reads SGHNT; CDR2 reads YYREEE (reference sequence). The CDR3 is made up of 16 amino acids. Variable domain in full (rest from reference TRBV5-4 and TRBJ1-2): ETGVTQSPTHLIKTRGQQVTLRCSSQSGHNTVSWYQQALGQGPQFIFQYYREEENGRGNFPPRFSGLQFPNYSSELNVNALELDDSALYLCASSLGSAAINYGYTFGSGTRLTVV.

The chain's CDR3 is CASSLRPGGGYTF. The DNA for the CDR3 is TGTGCCAGCAGTTTACGGCCTGGCGGAGGCTACACCTTC. This sequence joins TRBV27 and TRBJ1-2; D is undetermined. The CDR3 has 13 residues. CDR1 and CDR2 (germline): MNHEY, SMNVEV (reference sequence). The ends were cut back, 2 bases at V and 8 bases at J, with 12 bases in the middle.

The chain has TRBV12-5 and TRBJ1-6, with D hard to call. This CDR3 has 16 amino acids. V was pared by 0 bases and J by 0 bases, with 6 bases between. Germline V gene data show CDR1 as LGHNT and CDR2 as FRNRAP. The CDR3 nucleotides are TGTGCTAGTGGTTTGGTAGTTAGCTCCTATAATTCACCCCTCCACTTT. Translated: CASGLVVSSYNSPLHF. Combining the CDR3 with reference TRBV12-5 and TRBJ1-6 gives the whole variable domain DARVTQTPRHKVTEMGQEVTMRCQPILGHNTVFWYRQTMMQGLELLAYFRNRAPLDDSGMPKDRFSAEMPDATLATLKIQPSEPRDSAVYFCASGLVVSSYNSPLHFGNGTRLTVT.

The CDR3 sequence is CASRGQGGGELFF. The CDR3 DNA sequence: TGTGCTAGTAGAGGACAGGGTGGGGGGGAGCTGTTTTTT. J is TRBJ2-2 and V is TRBV12-5; 8 nucleotides align to TRBD1. The CDR3 runs 13 residues. The ends lost 8 bases at V and 8 bases at J; junction bases unmatched: 7. CDR1 is LGHNT, CDR2 FRNRAP, per germline.

V usage is TRBV4-1 and J usage is TRBJ2-1, with 7 bases matching TRBD2. CDR1 and CDR2 (germline): MGHRA, YSYEKL. J was trimmed by 9 bases and V by 2 bases; bases with no gene match: 1. The CDR3 contains 12 residues. CDR3: CASSQKRGEQFF. The CDR3 DNA sequence: TGCGCCAGCAGCCAAAAGCGGGGTGAGCAGTTCTTC.

The rearrangement joins TRBV2 to TRBJ2-5, with D possibly being TRBD2 (7 bases). The V gene's germline CDR1 is SNHLY and CDR2 FYNNEI. The CDR3 is 16 residues long. Trimming removed 11 bases from V and 5 bases from J, with 27 bases in between. This CDR3 reads CAVYRGGVGGMETQYF. The CDR3 DNA reads TGTGCCGTATATAGGGGGGGCGTAGGCGGAATGGAGACCCAGTACTTC. Filled out from reference TRBV2 and TRBJ2-5, the complete variable domain reads EPEVTQTPSHQVTQMGQEVILRCVPISNHLYFYWYRQILGQKVEFLVSFYNNEISEKSEIFDDQFSVERPDGSNFTLKIRSTKLEDSAMYFCAVYRGGVGGMETQYFGPGTRLLVL.

The rearrangement uses TRBV7-9 and TRBJ2-5; TRBD2 might be the D (5 bases). The CDR3 is 15 residues long. The germline gives CDR1 SEHNR, CDR2 FQNEAQ (reference sequence). V gave up 2 bases and J gave up 5 bases, with 15 bases separating them. The CDR3 nucleotides are TGTGCCAGCAGCTTATTTGGCGGGTCAACCGAGACCCAGTACTTC. Protein sequence: CASSLFGGSTETQYF.

This chain links TRBV5-4 with TRBJ1-2; the D is unclear. Germline V gene data show CDR1 as SGHNT and CDR2 as YYREEE (reference sequence). V gave up 0 bases and J gave up 4 bases, with 10 bases separating them. The CDR3 is 14 amino acids. In nucleotides, the CDR3 is TGTGCCAGCAGCTTGGCCGGGTCGGTCTATGGCTACACCTTC. This codes for CASSLAGSVYGYTF.

The chain employs TRBV7-9 and TRBJ2-4; TRBD1 agrees at 10 bases. Germline assignment: CDR1 SEHNR and CDR2 FQNEAQ (reference sequence). Trimming cost V 6 bases and J 9 bases; bases outside gene matches: 8. CDR3 length: 14 residues. The CDR3, as DNA: TGTGCCAGCAGTTCCGGGACAGGGGTGAGCATTCAGTACTTC. Its translation: CASSSGTGVSIQYF.

The chain combines TRBV5-6 with TRBJ1-5; D gene uncertain. This CDR3 has 14 amino acids. Per germline, CDR1 SGHDT and CDR2 YYEEEE. Trimming took 2 bases from V and 4 from J, leaving 10 bases between them. The CDR3 sequence is CASSFISGNQPQHF. The CDR3 region has the DNA TGTGCCAGCAGCTTTATATCGGGGAATCAGCCCCAGCATTTT.

The chain joins TRBV5-4 to TRBJ1-1; 10 bases align to TRBD1. Germline-derived CDR1 and CDR2 are SGHNT and YYREEE (reference sequence). The ends lost 3 bases at V and 6 bases at J; junction bases unmatched: 8. CDR3 size: 15 residues. The CDR3 loop is CASSSSGTGDPEAFF. Here the CDR3 DNA reads TGTGCCAGCAGCTCCTCCGGGACAGGGGACCCTGAAGCTTTCTTT.

The table lists this clone with a few counts. This CDR3 reads CASSSDRGLPDTQYF. The CDR3 nucleotides are TGCGCCAGCAGCTCCGACAGGGGGTTGCCAGATACGCAGTATTTT. The V call is TRBV5-1, the J call TRBJ2-3, with 9 nucleotides matching TRBD1. Trimming at V came to 3 bases and at J to 4 bases, leaving 6 bases not matched to a gene. CDR3 length: 15 amino acids. The germline V gene encodes CDR1 SGHRS and CDR2 YFSETQ.

The V gene is TRBV7-2, the J gene TRBJ1-1; the match to TRBD1 covers 8 bases. V dropped 2 bases and J dropped 0; count of bases not matched to a gene: 2. The germline V gene has CDR1 SGHTA and CDR2 FQGNSA. This CDR3 is built from 15 residues. The CDR3 is CASSLQQGVNTEAFF. CDR3 bases: TGTGCCAGCAGCTTACAACAGGGGGTGAACACTGAAGCTTTCTTT.

The V call is TRBV29-1, the J call TRBJ1-1; 9 nucleotides align to TRBD1. Germline trimming cut 7 bases from V and 4 bases from J; bases unmatched to any gene: 7. CDR1 SQVTM and CDR2 ANQGSEA come from the germline V gene. The CDR3 is 13 amino acids. The CDR3 DNA reads as TGCAGCGGCGACAGGGGGGGGTCCACTGAAGCTTTCTTT. Its translation: CSGDRGGSTEAFF.

The chain links TRBV7-2 to TRBJ2-5; D call uncertain. The J call may be faulty, since TRBJ2-7 better matches the DNA end. CDR1 and CDR2 (germline): SGHTA, FQGNSA. The length of the CDR3 is 12 residues. CDR3 residues: CASSAQIYEQYF. CDR3 nucleotide sequence: TGTGCCAGCAGCGCCCAAATTTACGAGCAGTACTTC.